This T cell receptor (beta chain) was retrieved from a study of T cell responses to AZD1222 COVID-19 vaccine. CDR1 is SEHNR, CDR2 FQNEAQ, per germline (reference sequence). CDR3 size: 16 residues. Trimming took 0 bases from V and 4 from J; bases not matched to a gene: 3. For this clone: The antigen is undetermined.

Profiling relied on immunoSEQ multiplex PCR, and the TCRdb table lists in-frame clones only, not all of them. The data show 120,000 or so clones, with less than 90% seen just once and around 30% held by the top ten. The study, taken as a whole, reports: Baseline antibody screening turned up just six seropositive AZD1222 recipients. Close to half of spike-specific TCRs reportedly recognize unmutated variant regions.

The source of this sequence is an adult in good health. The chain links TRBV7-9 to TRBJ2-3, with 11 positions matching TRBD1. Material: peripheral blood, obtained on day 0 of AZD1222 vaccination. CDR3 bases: TGTGCCAGCAGCTTAGCGGGACAGGGGGTTCCAGATACGCAGTATTTT. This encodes CASSLAGQGVPDTQYF.